This T cell receptor (beta chain) was found in a study of blood T cell repertoires in COVID-19. For the study at large: PBMCs, B-cell-depleted T cells, or T cells were the source of the cDNA or gDNA that made up the material.

This CDR3 comprises 15 residues. Looked up from germline, CDR1 is LGHDT and CDR2 is YNNKEL (reference sequence). J was trimmed by 4 bases and V by 4 bases; bases with no gene match: 6. TCRdb's copy holds only in-frame clones and misses some; the assay was immunoSEQ multiplex PCR. Of 35,000 to 55,000 clones in the sample, roughly 80% were seen once. This clone has only one observation. Other DNA sequences in this specimen translate into the identical CDR3. The chain combines TRBV3-1 (or the pseudogene TRBV3-2) with TRBJ2-3; 9 nucleotides align to TRBD2. The sequenced sample consisted of peripheral blood. This sequence was found in a man between 60 and 75 years old with active COVID-19. DNA of the CDR3: TGTGCCAGCAGCCTTAGCGGGAGCTTGTCAGATACGCAGTATTTT. Amino acid sequence: CASSLSGSLSDTQYF.